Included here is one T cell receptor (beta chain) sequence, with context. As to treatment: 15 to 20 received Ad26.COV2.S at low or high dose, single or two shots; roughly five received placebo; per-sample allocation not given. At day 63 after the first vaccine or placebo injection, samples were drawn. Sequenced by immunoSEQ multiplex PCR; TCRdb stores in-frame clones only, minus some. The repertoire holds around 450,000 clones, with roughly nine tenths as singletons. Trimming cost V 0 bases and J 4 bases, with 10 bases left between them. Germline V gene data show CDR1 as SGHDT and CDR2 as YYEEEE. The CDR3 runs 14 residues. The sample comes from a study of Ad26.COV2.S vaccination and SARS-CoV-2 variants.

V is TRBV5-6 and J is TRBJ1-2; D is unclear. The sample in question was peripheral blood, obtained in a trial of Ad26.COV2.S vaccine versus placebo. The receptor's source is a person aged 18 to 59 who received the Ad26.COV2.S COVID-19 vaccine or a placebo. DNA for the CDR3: TGTGCCAGCAGCTTGGTATCCCGAGCCTATGGCTACACCTTC. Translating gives CASSLVSRAYGYTF. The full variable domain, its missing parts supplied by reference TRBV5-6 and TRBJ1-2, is DAGVTQSPTHLIKTRGQQVTLRCSPKSGHDTVSWYQQALGQGPQFIFQYYEEEERQRGNFPDRFSGHQFPNYSSELNVNALLLGDSALYLCASSLVSRAYGYTFGSGTRLTVV.